One and the same sample provided the 21 T cell receptor beta chains below, sequenced in a study of OX40 agonist ivuxolimab in advanced cancers. Here immunoSEQ multiplex PCR was the method, and the copy in TCRdb shows in-frame clones only, minus some. This table has about 81,000 clones, 85% to 90% appearing once. Sequenced here: CD4+ or CD8+ T cells sorted from blood, sampled in a trial of the OX40 agonist ivuxolimab. These receptors were obtained from an adult with an advanced solid tumor such as melanoma, head and neck, liver or kidney cancer.

This chain uses TRBV6-1 with TRBJ2-1, with 11 bases lining up with TRBD2. Germline V gene data show CDR1 as MNHNS and CDR2 as SASEGT. There are 16 residues in the CDR3. J lost 0 bases, V lost 3 bases, and 1 base had no gene match. The CDR3 nucleotides read TGTGCCAGCAGTGATCTAGCGGGGGGCTCCTACAATGAGCAGTTCTTC. Its translation: CASSDLAGGSYNEQFF.

The genes are TRBV5-1 and TRBJ1-3; TRBD1 matches at 9 bases. Germline lookup yields CDR1 SGHRS and CDR2 YFSETQ. The J segment lost 2 bases and the V segment lost 4 bases, leaving 7 bases of the junction unmatched. This CDR3 comprises 16 residues. The CDR3 here is CASSAGTGGTGNTIYF. In nucleotides, the CDR3 is TGCGCCAGCAGCGCAGGCACAGGGGGCACTGGAAACACCATATATTTT.

V is TRBV19 and J is TRBJ2-1; 7 bases are a match to TRBD2. Losses at the gene ends were 3 bases for V and 5 bases for J; bases not matched to a gene: 1. Germline values: CDR1 LNHDA, CDR2 SQIVND (reference sequence). The CDR3 has 13 residues. The CDR3 DNA reads as TGTGCCAGTAGTATCGGGACTAACAATGAGCAGTTCTTC. This codes for CASSIGTNNEQFF.

The rearrangement links TRBV11-1 to TRBJ2-1; 8 positions match TRBD2. Trimming cost V 2 bases and J 2 bases; bases outside gene matches: 5. From germline, CDR1 is SGHAT and CDR2 FQDESV (reference sequence). This CDR3 contains 16 residues. In nucleotides, the CDR3 is TGTGCCAGCAGCTTATTCGGGAGGGGAACCTACAATGAGCAGTTCTTC. This sequence encodes CASSLFGRGTYNEQFF.

A single count supports this clone. The gene calls are TRBV5-6 and TRBJ1-2; TRBD1 might be the D (5 bases). The CDR3 length is 15 residues. V shed 3 bases and J shed 8 bases, with 20 bases lying between them. Germline CDR1 SGHDT, CDR2 YYEEEE. CDR3 loop: CASSSGPRGVVGYTF. The DNA for the CDR3 is TGTGCCAGCAGCTCTGGGCCCCGGGGGGTAGTCGGCTACACCTTC.

This sequence joins TRBV5-1 and TRBJ1-1, with a tentative D call TRBD1 (5 bases). The germline V gene encodes CDR1 SGHRS and CDR2 YFSETQ. This CDR3 region has 14 residues. V was shortened by 4 bases and J by 2 bases, with 12 bases between the two germline ends. The CDR3 sequence is CASSTQGPNTEAFF. As DNA, the CDR3 is TGCGCCAGCAGCACTCAGGGACCTAACACTGAAGCTTTCTTT. Full variable domain (remainder filled in from reference TRBV5-1 and TRBJ1-1): KAGVTQTPRYLIKTRGQQVTLSCSPISGHRSVSWYQQTPGQGLQFLFEYFSETQRNKGNFPGRFSGRQFSNSRSEMNVSTLELGDSALYLCASSTQGPNTEAFFGQGTRLTVV.

The J gene is TRBJ2-3, the V gene TRBV5-4, with D possibly TRBD2 on 6 matching bases. The CDR3 covers 15 residues. V lost 4 bases to trimming and J lost 5 bases, with 17 bases between them. CDR1 is SGHNT, CDR2 YYREEE, per germline (reference sequence). The CDR3 region is CASSPLGGLGDTQYF. DNA for the CDR3: TGTGCCAGCAGCCCTTTGGGGGGTTTGGGAGATACGCAGTATTTT. The variable domain in full, completed from reference TRBV5-4 and TRBJ2-3, reads ETGVTQSPTHLIKTRGQQVTLRCSSQSGHNTVSWYQQALGQGPQFIFQYYREEENGRGNFPPRFSGLQFPNYSSELNVNALELDDSALYLCASSPLGGLGDTQYFGPGTRLTVL.

V is TRBV4-3 and J is TRBJ2-5; 7 bases align to TRBD2. J gave up 10 bases and V 0 bases, and 8 bases lay outside the gene matches. The CDR3 spans 14 residues. Germline values: CDR1 LGHNA, CDR2 YSLEER. CDR3 coding DNA: TGCGCCAGCAGCCAAGAGTGGTTGGGGGGGAGCCAGTACTTC. This gives the protein CASSQEWLGGSQYF.

The chain combines TRBV5-1 with TRBJ2-3, with D possibly being TRBD1 (6 bases). Trimming shortened V by 6 bases and J by 2 bases, and 13 bases separated the two germline ends. CDR3 length: 14 amino acids. Germline V CDR1 and CDR2: SGHRS, YFSETQ. The CDR3 here is CASNDRIPTDTQYF. CDR3 nucleotide sequence: TGCGCCAGCAACGACAGGATCCCCACAGATACGCAGTATTTT. The full variable domain, its missing parts supplied by reference TRBV5-1 and TRBJ2-3, is KAGVTQTPRYLIKTRGQQVTLSCSPISGHRSVSWYQQTPGQGLQFLFEYFSETQRNKGNFPGRFSGRQFSNSRSEMNVSTLELGDSALYLCASNDRIPTDTQYFGPGTRLTVL.

This sequence joins TRBV9 and TRBJ1-1; tentative D call: TRBD1 (6 bases). CDR3 size: 15 residues. Trimming left V 4 bases short and J 3 bases short, with 16 bases between. Germline CDR1 SGDLS, CDR2 YYNGEE. CDR3 in amino acids: CASSPGACFDTEAFF. As DNA, the CDR3 is TGTGCCAGCAGCCCGGGGGCCTGTTTTGACACTGAAGCTTTCTTT.

The chain recombines TRBV5-1 with TRBJ1-1; the match to TRBD1 covers 7 bases. This CDR3 contains 13 residues. Germline V gene data show CDR1 as SGHRS and CDR2 as YFSETQ. V shed 0 bases, J shed 11 bases, and the junction held 7 bases outside the gene matches. The chain's CDR3 is CASSLETGFRAFF. CDR3 sequence (DNA): TGCGCCAGCAGCTTGGAGACAGGGTTTCGGGCTTTCTTT. Complete variable domain (other parts from reference TRBV5-1 and TRBJ1-1): KAGVTQTPRYLIKTRGQQVTLSCSPISGHRSVSWYQQTPGQGLQFLFEYFSETQRNKGNFPGRFSGRQFSNSRSEMNVSTLELGDSALYLCASSLETGFRAFFGQGTRLTVV.

This clone showed up just once. The chain is built from TRBV5-8 and TRBJ1-4; D not resolved. Germline V CDR1 and CDR2: SGHTS, YDEGEE. This CDR3 has 14 residues. Trimming took off 5 bases at V and 4 bases at J, with 12 bases between the two ends. The DNA for the CDR3 is TGTGCCAGCAGGCAGCGGTTTGGTAATGAAAAACTGTTTTTT. Translation gives CASRQRFGNEKLFF.

The J gene is TRBJ2-1, the V gene TRBV19, with TRBD1 identical over 9 bases. This CDR3 is 15 amino acids long. Looked up from germline, CDR1 is LNHDA and CDR2 is SQIVND (reference sequence). V lost 9 bases, J lost 7 bases, and 13 bases stayed unmatched. CDR3 sequence: CARRRQGVGDNEQFF. The CDR3 DNA is TGTGCCAGACGCCGACAGGGGGTCGGGGATAATGAGCAGTTCTTC.

The chain combines TRBV27 with TRBJ1-6; perhaps TRBD1 as D (5 bases). The CDR3 has 15 amino acids. Deletions cut 6 bases from V and 8 bases from J, with 17 bases between. Looked up from germline, CDR1 is MNHEY and CDR2 is SMNVEV (reference sequence). The CDR3 nucleotides are TGTGCCAGCAGCCGTGGGGGGGGTACGGATTCACCCCTCCACTTT. It encodes CASSRGGGTDSPLHF.

The V call is TRBV19, the J call TRBJ1-5, with TRBD1 as a possible D gene (5 bases). The V end lost 5 bases, the J end lost 2 bases, and 16 bases lay between the germline ends. This CDR3 is 16 amino acids long. Germline V gene lookup returns CDR1 LNHDA and CDR2 SQIVND (reference sequence). CDR3 in amino acids: CASSAPLTAGNQPQHF. The CDR3 bases are TGTGCCAGTAGTGCCCCCCTGACAGCCGGCAATCAGCCCCAGCATTTT. Supplemented by reference TRBV19 and TRBJ1-5, the full variable domain reads DGGITQSPKYLFRKEGQNVTLSCEQNLNHDAMYWYRQDPGQGLRLIYYSQIVNDFQKGDIAEGYSVSREKKESFPLTVTSAQKNPTAFYLCASSAPLTAGNQPQHFGDGTRLSIL.

The rearrangement uses TRBV5-1 and TRBJ1-4, with D perhaps TRBD1 (6 bases). Germline CDR1 reads SGHRS; CDR2 reads YFSETQ. V was trimmed by 4 bases and J by 7 bases, leaving 23 bases between them. There are 17 residues in the CDR3. The CDR3 spells CASSAGGGHRGGEKLFF. The DNA of the CDR3 is TGCGCCAGCAGCGCGGGGGGCGGACACCGAGGGGGTGAAAAACTGTTTTTT. Looking up the rest from reference TRBV5-1 and TRBJ1-4 gives the full variable domain: KAGVTQTPRYLIKTRGQQVTLSCSPISGHRSVSWYQQTPGQGLQFLFEYFSETQRNKGNFPGRFSGRQFSNSRSEMNVSTLELGDSALYLCASSAGGGHRGGEKLFFGSGTQLSVL.

This sequence joins TRBV7-3 and TRBJ2-7, with D perhaps TRBD2 (7 bases). The ends were cut back, 1 base at V and 4 bases at J, with 23 bases in the middle. Germline V lookup: CDR1 SGHTA, CDR2 FQGTGA. CDR3 length: 18 amino acids. In DNA, the CDR3 is TGTGCCAGCAGCTTAAGCCCCGGAAGGGGGGGAGCGAGGTACGAGCAGTACTTC. It specifies CASSLSPGRGGARYEQYF.

The chain recombines TRBV2 with TRBJ1-1; D not resolved. V dropped 6 bases and J dropped 0 bases, with 8 bases sitting between them. The CDR3 is made up of 13 amino acids. Germline CDR1 is SNHLY and CDR2 is FYNNEI. CDR3 in amino acids: CASSAEVNTEAFF. CDR3 nucleotide sequence: TGTGCCAGCAGCGCTGAAGTGAACACTGAAGCTTTCTTT.

The rearrangement uses TRBV30 and TRBJ2-1, with D tentatively TRBD1 (6 bases). Trimming left V 8 bases short and J 2 bases short, with 16 bases between. There are 14 residues in the CDR3. Germline CDR1 is GTSNPN and CDR2 is SVGIG (reference sequence). CDR3 bases: TGTGCCATTATTCGAGGGGGAACCTACAATGAGCAGTTCTTC. Translating it yields CAIIRGGTYNEQFF.

V gene TRBV2 combines with J gene TRBJ1-6, with D perhaps matching TRBD1 (6 bases). CDR3 size: 14 residues. V was clipped by 7 bases and J by 6 bases, with 13 bases between them. Germline V gives CDR1 SNHLY, CDR2 FYNNEI. The CDR3 reads CASKGQGINSPLHF. In DNA form, the CDR3 reads TGTGCCAGCAAAGGTCAGGGGATTAATTCACCCCTCCACTTT. The full variable domain, rest sourced from reference TRBV2 and TRBJ1-6, is EPEVTQTPSHQVTQMGQEVILRCVPISNHLYFYWYRQILGQKVEFLVSFYNNEISEKSEIFDDQFSVERPDGSNFTLKIRSTKLEDSAMYFCASKGQGINSPLHFGNGTRLTVT.

V and J are TRBV7-3 and TRBJ2-7, with 8 bases lining up with TRBD1. J lost 4 bases, V lost 5 bases, and 7 bases had no gene match. The CDR3 runs to 14 residues. The germline CDR1 and CDR2 sequences are SGHTA and FQGTGA. CDR3: CASSPRDRTYEQYV. In nucleotides, the CDR3 is TGTGCCAGCAGCCCAAGGGACAGGACTTACGAGCAGTACGTC.